This TCR beta chain was found in a study of blood T cell repertoires in COVID-19. Whole-study context: Specimens from acute and convalescent COVID-19 originated in the United States, Italy and Spain. The cDNA or gDNA used as material had been derived from T cells, B-cell-depleted T cells, or PBMCs.

In the authors' methods: Amplifying reference gene primers gave estimates of nucleated cell counts. Repertoires were generated with immunoSEQ multiplex PCR, while TCRdb's copy carries only in-frame clones and drops some. V and J calls and clone size are those listed in that table; D and trimming were worked out from the DNA. The sample lists more than 95,000 clones, around 90% seen once, with roughly 8% in the top ten. The CDR3 length is 14 residues. The J segment lost 0 bases and the V segment lost 6 bases, leaving 3 bases of the junction unmatched. CDR1 is KGHSH, CDR2 LQKENI, per germline. The chain employs TRBV18 and TRBJ1-2, with 8 bases identical to TRBD1. This TCR derives from a human donor in a cohort sampled during active COVID-19. The sequenced sample consisted of peripheral blood. DNA of the CDR3: TGTGCCAGCTCGGACAGGGCAACTAACTATGGCTACACCTTC. Translation: CASSDRATNYGYTF.